This TCR beta chain stems from a study of T cell repertoires in cytomegalovirus infection. CDR3 length: 15 amino acids. V was pared by 4 bases and J by 5 bases, with 14 bases between. CDR1 and CDR2 from the germline V gene are SGHTA and FQGTGA. In this sample, this clonotype turned up many times. Its target is unknown. TCRdb re-analysed the reads in MiXCR, keeping a single row per CDR3 protein. The sample has about 460,000 distinct CDR3 sequences; about 10% are singletons. General study findings and limits: It was HLA-C-restricted CMV-specific TCR beta clonotypes that dominated the response ex vivo.

The chain links TRBV7-3 to TRBJ1-4, with D possibly TRBD1 on 5 matching bases. The origin of this receptor is a human donor in good health (CMV status not recorded). Some clones in this sample may be carry-over from other donors' samples. The material sequenced was PBMCs. The CDR3 DNA reads TGTGCCAGCAGCTCCTCCGGACATCTAAATGAAAAACTGTTTTTT. Translating gives CASSSSGHLNEKLFF.